What follows are 14 T cell receptor beta chains derived from one specimen sequenced in a study of T-cell reconstitution after alpha-beta-depleted transplantation in children. Unique molecular identifiers were incorporated into the prepared TCRbeta library. TCRdb re-called the PCR reads through MiXCR, storing one row per CDR3 protein. The data hold about 58,000 distinct CDR3 sequences, with about 40% observed a single time. Source: PBMCs, mostly from graft donor cells, taken 360 days after TCRalphabeta/CD19-depleted stem cell transplant. The receptors here all came from a male patient under 18 who had a stem cell transplant for acute lymphoblastic leukemia, so the T cells may come from the graft donor.

The chain joins TRBV7-2 to TRBJ2-1; possibly TRBD2 for D (5 bases). CDR1 and CDR2 (germline): SGHTA, FQGNSA. V was shortened by 1 base and J by 1 base, with 11 bases between the two germline ends. CDR3 length: 16 residues. CDR3 residues: CASSLGRTLSYNEQFF. The CDR3 DNA reads as TGTGCCAGCAGCTTAGGCAGGACTTTGTCCTACAATGAGCAGTTCTTC. The full variable domain, with the rest looked up from reference TRBV7-2 and TRBJ2-1, is GAGVSQSPSNKVTEKGKDVELRCDPISGHTALYWYRQSLGQGLEFLIYFQGNSAPDKSGLPSDRFSAERTGGSVSTLTIQRTQQEDSAVYLCASSLGRTLSYNEQFFGPGTRLTVL.

The chain has TRBV25-1 and TRBJ2-2; D call uncertain. Trimming left V 5 bases short and J 4 bases short, with 8 bases between. Germline values: CDR1 MGHDK, CDR2 SYGVNS. CDR3 length equals 13 residues. The DNA of the CDR3 is TGTGCCAGCAGTCCCAGGATCACCGGGGAGCTGTTTTTT. Translated: CASSPRITGELFF.

Written as DNA, the CDR3 is TGTGCCAGCAGTTTTTGGACTAGCGGCACAGATACGCAGTATTTT. This encodes CASSFWTSGTDTQYF. V is TRBV12-3 or TRBV12-4 and J is TRBJ2-3; 9 nucleotides agree with TRBD2. Germline trimming cut 3 bases from V and 1 base from J; bases unmatched to any gene: 2. This CDR3 comprises 15 residues.

This clonotype was observed many times. V is TRBV27 and J is TRBJ2-1; D perhaps matches TRBD2 (5 bases). V was trimmed by 7 bases and J by 6 bases, leaving 13 bases between them. This CDR3 is 13 amino acids long. Germline loops: CDR1 MNHEY, CDR2 SMNVEV (reference sequence). The CDR3 sequence is CASNFGGSNEQFF. In nucleotides, the CDR3 is TGTGCCAGCAACTTTGGTGGGAGCAATGAGCAGTTCTTC.

The gene calls are TRBV7-3 and TRBJ2-7, with D perhaps matching TRBD1 (6 bases). V lost 2 bases and J lost 3, with 14 bases in between. The CDR3 sequence is 15 residues long. CDR1 SGHTA and CDR2 FQGTGA come from the germline V gene. CDR3 in DNA: TGTGCCAGCAGCTTACGGGCAGGGGAGAACTACGAGCAGTACTTC. Translating it yields CASSLRAGENYEQYF.

CDR3 loop: CATVTGTSGGTSTDTQYF. The CDR3 DNA sequence: TGTGCCACCGTCACCGGGACTAGCGGGGGTACTAGCACAGATACGCAGTATTTT. This sequence joins TRBV2 and TRBJ2-3; 14 bases line up with TRBD2. The CDR3 totals 18 residues. The germline V gene has CDR1 SNHLY and CDR2 FYNNEI. V shed 10 bases, J shed 0 bases, and the junction held 12 bases outside the gene matches.

The chain links TRBV5-4 to TRBJ1-1; no reliable D call. V dropped 4 bases and J dropped 3 bases, with 10 bases sitting between them. The CDR3 covers 13 residues. Germline values: CDR1 SGHNT, CDR2 YYREEE (reference sequence). CDR3 DNA: TGTGCCAGCAGCCCACATTCGGACACTGAAGCTTTCTTT. Protein sequence: CASSPHSDTEAFF.

The genes are TRBV20-1 and TRBJ2-7; D uncertain. The CDR3 consists of 15 residues. V was shortened by 6 bases and J by 3 bases, with 21 bases between the two germline ends. Germline CDR1 and CDR2: DFQATT and SNEGSKA (reference sequence). CDR3 region: CSAEPSGNLLYEQYF. DNA of the CDR3: TGCAGTGCGGAACCGTCCGGCAACCTTCTCTACGAGCAGTACTTC.

The chain combines TRBV27 with TRBJ2-7; D gene ambiguous. The germline V and J ends were trimmed by 1 base and 3 bases, with 4 bases remaining between them. The CDR3 covers 12 residues. Germline lookup yields CDR1 MNHEY and CDR2 SMNVEV (reference sequence). The CDR3 spells CASSLYHYEQYF. Written as DNA, the CDR3 is TGTGCCAGCAGTTTATACCACTACGAGCAGTACTTC.

This clonotype was seen only once. The chain combines TRBV18 with TRBJ2-2, with D unclear. V lost 3 bases and J lost 3, with 14 bases in between. This CDR3 has 16 amino acids. Germline V lookup: CDR1 KGHSH, CDR2 LQKENI. The CDR3 here is CASSPGPPDYTGELFF. CDR3 bases: TGTGCCAGCTCACCGGGCCCACCGGATTACACCGGGGAGCTGTTTTTT.

This clonotype was detected only a few times. V gene TRBV6-2 or TRBV6-3 combines with J gene TRBJ2-5; TRBD1 is a possible D gene (5 bases). The CDR3 extends over 15 amino acids. Trimming stripped 1 base from V and 5 bases from J, with 14 bases between. CDR1 is MNHEY, CDR2 SVGEGT, per germline. In DNA, the CDR3 is TGTGCCAGCAGTTACTACATCGGACAAATTGAGACCCAGTACTTC. Its translation is CASSYYIGQIETQYF.

The sample holds a few counts of this clonotype. The V and J genes are TRBV2 and TRBJ1-1; D call uncertain. The CDR3 spans 14 residues. From germline, CDR1 is SNHLY and CDR2 FYNNEI. Trimming left V 0 bases short and J 1 base short, with 6 bases between. CDR3 amino acids: CASSEAVWNTEAFF. The CDR3 DNA is TGTGCCAGCAGTGAAGCAGTGTGGAACACTGAAGCTTTCTTT.

V gene TRBV9 combines with J gene TRBJ2-3; possibly TRBD2 for D (7 bases). V lost 0 bases and J lost 1, with 9 bases in between. Germline CDR1 reads SGDLS; CDR2 reads YYNGEE. This CDR3 contains 15 residues. In DNA, the CDR3 is TGTGCCAGCAGCGTAGAAGGGGGGGGCACAGATACGCAGTATTTT. This codes for CASSVEGGGTDTQYF.

V usage is TRBV5-1 and J usage is TRBJ1-2; D might be TRBD1 (5 bases). The CDR3 has 15 amino acids. Germline V gene sequence: CDR1 SGHRS, CDR2 YFSETQ. V was clipped by 0 bases and J by 4 bases, with 13 bases between them. CDR3 sequence (DNA): TGCGCCAGCAGCTTGGAAGGCGACAGAGCCTATGGCTACACCTTC. Translation gives CASSLEGDRAYGYTF.